This TCR beta chain is from a study of blood T cells in healthy people across ages. Study-wide results and limits: Versus aged donors, long-lived donors had higher diversity and more naive CD4+ cells. Underestimates were what the diversity estimates from one million T cells were considered to be. It was not possible, with unsorted PBMCs, to conclusively compare naive and antigen-experienced cells.

Through a sample-barcoded 5' primer and a J-beta primer mix, a second PCR was run for roughly 6 to 11 cycles. TCRdb reprocessed the 5' RACE reads with MiXCR, giving one entry per CDR3 protein. The sample includes approximately 940,000 distinct CDR3 sequences, approximately 49% seen only once; the top ten take about an eighth. This clonotype has just one count. The antigen remains unidentified. Trimming removed 1 base from V and 0 bases from J, with 9 bases in between. CDR3 size: 15 residues. CDR1 and CDR2 from the germline V gene are LGHDT and YNNKEL (reference sequence). This receptor was obtained from a man aged 25-45 years in good health. The material sequenced was blood. The chain recombines TRBV3-1 with TRBJ1-1; D remains ambiguous. CDR3 protein: CASSQGRRMNTEAFF. The CDR3 nucleotides are TGTGCCAGCAGCCAAGGACGGAGAATGAACACTGAAGCTTTCTTT.